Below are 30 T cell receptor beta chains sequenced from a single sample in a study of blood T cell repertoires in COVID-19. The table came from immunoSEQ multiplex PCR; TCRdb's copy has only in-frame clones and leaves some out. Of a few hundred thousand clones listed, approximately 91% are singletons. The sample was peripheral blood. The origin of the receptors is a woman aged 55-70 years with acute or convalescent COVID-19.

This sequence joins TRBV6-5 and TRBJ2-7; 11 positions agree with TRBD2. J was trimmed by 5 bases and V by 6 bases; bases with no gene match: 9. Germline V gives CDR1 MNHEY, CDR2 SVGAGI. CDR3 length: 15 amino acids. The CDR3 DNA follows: TGTGCCAGCAGGACCGGACTAGCGGGTTACCACGAGCAGTACTTC. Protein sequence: CASRTGLAGYHEQYF.

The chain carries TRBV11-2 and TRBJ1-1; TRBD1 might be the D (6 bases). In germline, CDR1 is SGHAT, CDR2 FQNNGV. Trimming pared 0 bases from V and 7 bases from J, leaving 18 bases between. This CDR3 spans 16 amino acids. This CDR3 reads CASSLDQRGARIEAFF. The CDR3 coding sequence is TGTGCCAGCAGCTTAGATCAACGGGGGGCGCGGATTGAAGCTTTCTTT.

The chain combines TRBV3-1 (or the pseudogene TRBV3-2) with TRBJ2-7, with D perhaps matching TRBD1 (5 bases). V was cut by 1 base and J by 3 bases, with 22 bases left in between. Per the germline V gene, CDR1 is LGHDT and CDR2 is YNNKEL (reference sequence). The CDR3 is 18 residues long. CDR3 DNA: TGTGCCAGCAGCCAAGCGTCATCGTGGCCAGGGAAAGTCTACGAGCAGTACTTC. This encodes CASSQASSWPGKVYEQYF.

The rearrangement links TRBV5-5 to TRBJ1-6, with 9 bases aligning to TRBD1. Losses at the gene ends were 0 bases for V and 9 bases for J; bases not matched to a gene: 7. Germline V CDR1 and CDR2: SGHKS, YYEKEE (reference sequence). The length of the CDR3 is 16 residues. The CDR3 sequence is CASSLGPDRGSSPLHF. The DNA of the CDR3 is TGTGCCAGCAGCTTGGGCCCCGACAGGGGGTCTTCACCCCTCCACTTT.

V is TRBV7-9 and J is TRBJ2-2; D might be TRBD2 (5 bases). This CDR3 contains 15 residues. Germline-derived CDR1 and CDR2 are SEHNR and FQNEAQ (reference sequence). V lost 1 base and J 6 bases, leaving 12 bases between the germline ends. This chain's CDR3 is CASSLERRLAGELFF. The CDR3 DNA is TGTGCCAGCAGCTTAGAGCGGCGTTTGGCCGGGGAGCTGTTTTTT.

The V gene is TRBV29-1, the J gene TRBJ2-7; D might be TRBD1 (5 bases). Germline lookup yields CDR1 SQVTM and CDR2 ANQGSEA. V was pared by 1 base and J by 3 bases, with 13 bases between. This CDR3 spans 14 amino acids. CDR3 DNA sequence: TGCAGCGTTGAAGGGACCCAGGGTATCTACGAGCAGTACTTC. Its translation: CSVEGTQGIYEQYF.

DNA for the CDR3: TGTGCCGCGACAGATCCCACTGGGGCCAACGTCCTGACTTTC. This sequence encodes CAATDPTGANVLTF. The chain recombines TRBV10-3 with TRBJ2-6, with D tentatively TRBD1 (5 bases). Germline V gives CDR1 ENHRY, CDR2 SYGVKD. V gave up 11 bases and J gave up 2 bases, with 13 bases separating them. This CDR3 has 14 amino acids.

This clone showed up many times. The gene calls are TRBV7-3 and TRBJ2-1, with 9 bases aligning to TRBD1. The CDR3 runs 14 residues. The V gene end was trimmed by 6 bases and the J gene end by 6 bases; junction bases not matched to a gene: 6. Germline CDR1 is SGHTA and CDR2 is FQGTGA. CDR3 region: CASSPGTGSNEQFF. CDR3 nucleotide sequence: TGTGCCAGCAGTCCCGGGACAGGGAGCAATGAGCAGTTCTTC.

In DNA, the CDR3 is TGTGCCAGCAGCTTAGCCCCCTTTGGGGACAGGGCGAGTGGCTACACCTTC. It codes for CASSLAPFGDRASGYTF. The chain uses TRBV7-2 and TRBJ1-2; 9 nucleotides align to TRBD1. Germline-derived CDR1 and CDR2 are SGHTA and FQGNSA. V was pared by 0 bases and J by 7 bases, with 12 bases of the junction left unmatched. This CDR3 spans 17 amino acids.

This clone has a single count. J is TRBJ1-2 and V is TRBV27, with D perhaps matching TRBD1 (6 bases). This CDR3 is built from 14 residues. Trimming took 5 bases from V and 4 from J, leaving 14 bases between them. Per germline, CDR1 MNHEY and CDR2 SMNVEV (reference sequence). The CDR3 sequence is CASSEHRESYGYTF. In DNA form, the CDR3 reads TGTGCCAGCAGTGAGCACAGGGAGTCCTATGGCTACACCTTC.

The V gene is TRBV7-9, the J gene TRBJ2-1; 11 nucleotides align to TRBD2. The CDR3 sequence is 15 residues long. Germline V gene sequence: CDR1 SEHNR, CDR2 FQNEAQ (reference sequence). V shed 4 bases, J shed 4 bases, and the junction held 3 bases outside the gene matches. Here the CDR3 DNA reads TGTGCCAGCAGCTCTCTAGCGGGGGGTTACAATGAGCAGTTCTTC. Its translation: CASSSLAGGYNEQFF.

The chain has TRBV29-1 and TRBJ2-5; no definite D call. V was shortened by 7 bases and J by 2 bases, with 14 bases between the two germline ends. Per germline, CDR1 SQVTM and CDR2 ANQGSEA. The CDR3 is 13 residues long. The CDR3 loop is CSAGGRLQETQYF. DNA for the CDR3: TGCAGCGCCGGCGGCCGGTTACAAGAGACCCAGTACTTC.

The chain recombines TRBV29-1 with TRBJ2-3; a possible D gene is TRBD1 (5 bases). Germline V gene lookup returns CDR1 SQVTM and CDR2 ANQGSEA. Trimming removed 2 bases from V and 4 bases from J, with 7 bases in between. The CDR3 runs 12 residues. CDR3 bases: TGCAGCGTTGAAAACAGGCCAGATACGCAGTATTTT. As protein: CSVENRPDTQYF.

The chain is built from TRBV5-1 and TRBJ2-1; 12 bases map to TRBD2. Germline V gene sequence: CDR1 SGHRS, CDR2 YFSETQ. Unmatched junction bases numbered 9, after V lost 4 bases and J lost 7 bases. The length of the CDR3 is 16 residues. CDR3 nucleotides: TGCGCCAGCAGCCCGGGCTTAACTAGCGGGAGGAATGAGCAGTTCTTC. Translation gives CASSPGLTSGRNEQFF.

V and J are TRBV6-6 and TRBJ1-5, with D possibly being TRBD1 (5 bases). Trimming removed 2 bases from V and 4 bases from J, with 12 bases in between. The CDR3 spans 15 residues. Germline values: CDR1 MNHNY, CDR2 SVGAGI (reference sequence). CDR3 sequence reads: CASSYPGNGNQPQHF. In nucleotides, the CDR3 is TGTGCCAGCAGTTACCCAGGGAACGGGAATCAGCCCCAGCATTTT.

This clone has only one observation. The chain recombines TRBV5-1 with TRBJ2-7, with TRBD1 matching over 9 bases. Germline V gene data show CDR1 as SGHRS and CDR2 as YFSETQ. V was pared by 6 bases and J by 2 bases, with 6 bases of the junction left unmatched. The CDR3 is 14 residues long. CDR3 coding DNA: TGCGCCAGCAAACTACAGGGGGCCGCCTACGAGCAGTACTTC. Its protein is CASKLQGAAYEQYF. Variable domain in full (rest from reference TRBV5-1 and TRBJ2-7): KAGVTQTPRYLIKTRGQQVTLSCSPISGHRSVSWYQQTPGQGLQFLFEYFSETQRNKGNFPGRFSGRQFSNSRSEMNVSTLELGDSALYLCASKLQGAAYEQYFGPGTRLTVT.

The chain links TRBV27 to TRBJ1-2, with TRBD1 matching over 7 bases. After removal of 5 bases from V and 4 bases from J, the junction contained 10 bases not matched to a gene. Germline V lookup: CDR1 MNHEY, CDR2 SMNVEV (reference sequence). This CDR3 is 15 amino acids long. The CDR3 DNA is TGTGCCAGCAGTCGACAGGGCAGTGCGCGCTATGGCTACACCTTC. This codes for CASSRQGSARYGYTF.

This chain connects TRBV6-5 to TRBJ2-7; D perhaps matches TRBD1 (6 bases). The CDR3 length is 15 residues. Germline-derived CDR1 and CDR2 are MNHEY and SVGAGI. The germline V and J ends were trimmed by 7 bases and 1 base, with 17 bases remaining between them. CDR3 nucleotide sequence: TGTGCCAGCATTGCACAGGGTAGCAGGTCCTACGAGCAGTACTTC. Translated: CASIAQGSRSYEQYF.

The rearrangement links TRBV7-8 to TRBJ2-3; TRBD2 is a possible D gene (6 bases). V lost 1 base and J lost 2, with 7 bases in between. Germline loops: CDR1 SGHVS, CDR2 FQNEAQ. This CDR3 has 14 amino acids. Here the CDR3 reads CASSLGGDTDTQYF. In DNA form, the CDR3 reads TGTGCCAGCAGCTTAGGGGGGGACACAGATACGCAGTATTTT.

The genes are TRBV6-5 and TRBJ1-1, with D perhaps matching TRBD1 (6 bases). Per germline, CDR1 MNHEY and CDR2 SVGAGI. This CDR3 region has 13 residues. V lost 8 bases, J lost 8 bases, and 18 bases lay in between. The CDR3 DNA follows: TGTGCCAGCCAAAATCGGGGGGCGTTAGAAGCTTTCTTT. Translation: CASQNRGALEAFF.

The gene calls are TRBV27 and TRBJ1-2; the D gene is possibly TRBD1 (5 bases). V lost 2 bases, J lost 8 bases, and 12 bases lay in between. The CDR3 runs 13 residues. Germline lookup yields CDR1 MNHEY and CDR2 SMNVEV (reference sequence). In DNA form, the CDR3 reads TGTGCCAGCAGTTTAAAGGGGATAGAGGGCTACACCTTC. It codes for CASSLKGIEGYTF.

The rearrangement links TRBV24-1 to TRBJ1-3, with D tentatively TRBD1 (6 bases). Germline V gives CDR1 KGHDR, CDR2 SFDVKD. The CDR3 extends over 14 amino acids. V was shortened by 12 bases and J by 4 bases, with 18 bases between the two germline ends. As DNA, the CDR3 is TGTGCCCCCCCCCTCGGGACAACCGGAAACACCATATATTTT. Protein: CAPPLGTTGNTIYF.

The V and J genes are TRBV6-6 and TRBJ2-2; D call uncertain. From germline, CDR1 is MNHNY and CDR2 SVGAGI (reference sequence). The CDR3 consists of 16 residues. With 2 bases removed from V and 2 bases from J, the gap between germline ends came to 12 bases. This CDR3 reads CASSYGGGINTGELFF. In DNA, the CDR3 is TGTGCCAGCAGTTACGGCGGCGGAATAAACACCGGGGAGCTGTTTTTT.

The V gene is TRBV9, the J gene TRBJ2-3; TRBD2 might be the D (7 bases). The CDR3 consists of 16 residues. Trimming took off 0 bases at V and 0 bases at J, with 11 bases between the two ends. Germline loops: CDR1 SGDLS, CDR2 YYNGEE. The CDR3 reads CASSVGRGASTDTQYF. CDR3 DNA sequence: TGTGCCAGCAGCGTAGGCCGGGGGGCCAGCACAGATACGCAGTATTTT.

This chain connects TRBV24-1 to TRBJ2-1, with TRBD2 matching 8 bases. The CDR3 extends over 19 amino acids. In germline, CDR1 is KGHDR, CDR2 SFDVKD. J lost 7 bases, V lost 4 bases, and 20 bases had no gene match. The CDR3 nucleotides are TGTGCCACCAGTGACCCCCCCCGTGGTATTAGCGGGAATCGTAATGAGCAGTTCTTC. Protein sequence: CATSDPPRGISGNRNEQFF.

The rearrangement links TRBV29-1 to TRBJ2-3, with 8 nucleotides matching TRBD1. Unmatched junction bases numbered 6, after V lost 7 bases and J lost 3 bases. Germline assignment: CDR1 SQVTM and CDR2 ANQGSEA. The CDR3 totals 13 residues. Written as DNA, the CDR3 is TGCAGCGGGACGACAGGGGCGACAGATACGCAGTATTTT. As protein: CSGTTGATDTQYF.

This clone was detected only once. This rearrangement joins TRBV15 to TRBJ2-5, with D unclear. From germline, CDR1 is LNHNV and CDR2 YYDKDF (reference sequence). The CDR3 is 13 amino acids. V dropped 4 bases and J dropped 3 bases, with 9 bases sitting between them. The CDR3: CATSISPEETQYF. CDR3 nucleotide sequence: TGTGCCACCAGCATTAGTCCGGAAGAGACCCAGTACTTC.

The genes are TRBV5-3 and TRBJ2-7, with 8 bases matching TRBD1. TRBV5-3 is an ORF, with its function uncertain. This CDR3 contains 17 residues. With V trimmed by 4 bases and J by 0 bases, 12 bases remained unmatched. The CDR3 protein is CARSLNKTGGSSYEQYF. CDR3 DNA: TGTGCCAGAAGCCTGAATAAAACAGGGGGGAGCTCCTACGAGCAGTACTTC.

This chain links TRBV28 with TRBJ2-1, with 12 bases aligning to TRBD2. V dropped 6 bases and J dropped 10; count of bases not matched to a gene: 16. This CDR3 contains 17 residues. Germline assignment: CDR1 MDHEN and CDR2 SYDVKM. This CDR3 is CASSPTSGRPPYLEQFF. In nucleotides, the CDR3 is TGTGCCAGCAGCCCAACTAGCGGGAGGCCCCCTTACTTGGAGCAGTTCTTC.

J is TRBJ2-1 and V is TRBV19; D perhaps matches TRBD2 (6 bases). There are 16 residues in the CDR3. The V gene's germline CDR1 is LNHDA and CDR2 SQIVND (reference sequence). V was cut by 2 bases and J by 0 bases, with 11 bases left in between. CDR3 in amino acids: CASSISGRSSYNEQFF. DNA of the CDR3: TGTGCCAGTAGTATAAGTGGGAGGAGCTCCTACAATGAGCAGTTCTTC. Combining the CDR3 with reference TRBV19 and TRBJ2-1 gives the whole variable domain DGGITQSPKYLFRKEGQNVTLSCEQNLNHDAMYWYRQDPGQGLRLIYYSQIVNDFQKGDIAEGYSVSREKKESFPLTVTSAQKNPTAFYLCASSISGRSSYNEQFFGPGTRLTVL.